Following are 10 T cell receptor beta chains from one sample sequenced in a study of shared clonotypes between healthy human individuals. It was CD45RO-negative cells, positively selected for CCR7, that made up naive CD8 cells, with terminally differentiated effector memory CD45RA+ cells excluded. Profiling relied on immunoSEQ multiplex PCR, and the TCRdb table lists in-frame clones only, not all of them. The repertoire holds around 1.9 million clones, with 93% as singletons. The sample was naive CD8+ T cells from PBMCs. Every receptor here comes from a young man in good health. Some clones in this sample may be carry-over from other donors' samples.

The chain's CDR3 is CASSELVNSGEQFF. CDR3 DNA sequence: TGTGCCAGCAGTGAATTAGTCAACTCAGGGGAGCAGTTCTTC. The chain carries TRBV2 and TRBJ2-1, with TRBD1 as a possible D gene (5 bases). This CDR3 is built from 14 residues. V was pared by 2 bases and J by 10 bases, with 15 bases between. Germline lookup yields CDR1 SNHLY and CDR2 FYNNEI. Full variable domain (rest looked up from reference TRBV2 and TRBJ2-1): EPEVTQTPSHQVTQMGQEVILRCVPISNHLYFYWYRQILGQKVEFLVSFYNNEISEKSEIFDDQFSVERPDGSNFTLKIRSTKLEDSAMYFCASSELVNSGEQFFGPGTRLTVL.

CDR3 sequence reads: CASSVGTWTGDYGYTF. The CDR3 DNA follows: TGTGCCAGCAGTGTGGGGACCTGGACAGGGGACTATGGCTACACCTTC. The chain uses TRBV6-1 and TRBJ1-2; TRBD1 agrees at 9 bases. Germline trimming cut 4 bases from V and 3 bases from J; bases unmatched to any gene: 9. CDR1 and CDR2 from the germline V gene are MNHNS and SASEGT. The CDR3 is 16 residues long.

J is TRBJ2-5 and V is TRBV9, with 12 bases lining up with TRBD2. Germline V gene data show CDR1 as SGDLS and CDR2 as YYNGEE. This CDR3 contains 17 residues. The V segment lost 3 bases and the J segment 1 base; nucleotides outside the gene matches: 7. The CDR3 region is CASSATSGSPFQETQYF. CDR3 nucleotide sequence: TGTGCCAGCAGCGCGACTAGCGGGAGCCCTTTCCAAGAGACCCAGTACTTC.

This clone appeared once. The chain is built from TRBV19 and TRBJ2-3; D is unclear. Trimming removed 3 bases at V and 0 bases at J, with 10 bases between. The CDR3 sequence is 15 residues long. Germline V gene sequence: CDR1 LNHDA, CDR2 SQIVND (reference sequence). The CDR3 nucleotides read TGTGCCAGTAGTATTTGGCTCTCTAGCACAGATACGCAGTATTTT. Protein sequence: CASSIWLSSTDTQYF.

The gene calls are TRBV27 and TRBJ2-1, with D possibly matching TRBD2 (5 bases). Per germline, CDR1 MNHEY and CDR2 SMNVEV (reference sequence). Trimming pared 7 bases from V and 9 bases from J, leaving 10 bases between. CDR3 size: 11 residues. CDR3 residues: CASIEGVEQFF. The CDR3 coding sequence is TGTGCCAGCATTGAGGGAGTTGAGCAGTTCTTC.

This chain uses TRBV28 with TRBJ2-7; D is unresolved. Germline CDR1 reads MDHEN; CDR2 reads SYDVKM. The V and J ends lost 5 bases and 3 bases respectively, with 8 bases between them. The CDR3 length is 12 residues. The CDR3: CASSGVYYEQYF. The CDR3 DNA reads as TGTGCCAGCAGTGGCGTCTACTACGAGCAGTACTTC.

The rearrangement links TRBV27 to TRBJ2-1, with 7 bases lining up with TRBD2. This CDR3 region has 13 residues. V shed 0 bases and J 9 bases; nucleotides not matched to a gene: 2. The germline V gene encodes CDR1 MNHEY and CDR2 SMNVEV (reference sequence). The DNA of the CDR3 is TGTGCCAGCAGTTTATCCGGGGGGACTGAGCAGTTCTTC. Amino acid sequence: CASSLSGGTEQFF.

The rearrangement joins TRBV4-1 to TRBJ1-3; 7 bases map to TRBD1. CDR1 MGHRA and CDR2 YSYEKL come from the germline V gene. V was pared by 0 bases and J by 2 bases, with 4 bases of the junction left unmatched. The CDR3 has 16 residues. The CDR3 reads CASSQDSTGTGNTIYF. CDR3 in DNA: TGCGCCAGCAGCCAAGACTCGACAGGGACTGGAAACACCATATATTTT.

This clone has only one observation. The rearrangement uses TRBV6-1 and TRBJ1-5; 8 bases match TRBD1. There are 16 residues in the CDR3. The V gene end was trimmed by 2 bases and the J gene end by 4 bases; junction bases not matched to a gene: 7. Germline values: CDR1 MNHNS, CDR2 SASEGT. The CDR3 is CASSEFRTGGNQPQHF. The CDR3 DNA follows: TGTGCCAGCAGTGAATTTAGAACAGGGGGAAATCAGCCCCAGCATTTT.

The chain carries TRBV4-1 and TRBJ2-3, with D maybe TRBD2 (5 bases). The CDR3 has 16 amino acids. From germline, CDR1 is MGHRA and CDR2 YSYEKL. V gave up 0 bases and J gave up 1 base, with 11 bases separating them. The CDR3 loop is CASSQDRAGGTDTQYF. In DNA, the CDR3 is TGCGCCAGCAGCCAAGATCGAGCCGGGGGCACAGATACGCAGTATTTT.